This T cell receptor (beta chain) originates from a study of T-cell memory formation after mild COVID-19. About the research overall: Largely, TCR clusters stayed within a single donor.

This clonotype was counted a few times. The antigen is unknown. General study findings and limits: Some responding clones appeared in pre-infection memory, suggesting cross-reactive memory joined. Clones shrinking from day 15 to 85 showed even CD4/CD8 mixes; later expanders tilted CD4+.

The 5'RACE method, run with constant-segment primers, produced TCR alpha and TCR beta cDNA libraries (carrying sample barcodes and UMIs). MiXCR, applied by TCRdb to the 5' RACE reads, yields one record per CDR3 protein. The sample shows 300,000 to 350,000 distinct CDR3 sequences, approximately 13% of them seen only once. Sequencing was performed on PBMCs or a T cell subset sorted from them (not recorded which). This TCR was sampled from a man between 18 and 29 years old who had mild COVID-19 (a few samples of this study predate the infection). Cell type and time point are not known.

The CDR3 DNA reads as TGCGCCAGCAGCTTCCGGGGTTGGGGCACTGAAGCTTTCTTT. Translation: CASSFRGWGTEAFF. The V call is TRBV5-1, the J call TRBJ1-1; D ambiguous. CDR1 is SGHRS and CDR2 is YFSETQ in the germline V gene. The V end was cut by 2 bases, the J end by 4 bases, with 12 bases between. This CDR3 comprises 14 residues.